One sample yielded the 23 T cell receptor beta chains listed below, sequenced in a study of T cell responses to AZD1222 COVID-19 vaccine. TCRdb's copy holds only in-frame clones and misses some; the assay was immunoSEQ multiplex PCR. The table records around 89,000 clones, under 90% of them present only once. Source: peripheral blood, taken on day 0 of AZD1222 vaccination. The receptors were gathered from an adult in good health.

This chain uses TRBV9 with TRBJ2-3; D gene unclear. This CDR3 is 14 amino acids long. V gave up 0 bases and J gave up 2 bases, with 7 bases separating them. Germline CDR1 and CDR2: SGDLS and YYNGEE. This CDR3 reads CASSVGPLTDTQYF. The CDR3 coding sequence is TGTGCCAGCAGCGTAGGACCACTCACAGATACGCAGTATTTT. Full variable domain (remainder filled in from reference TRBV9 and TRBJ2-3): DSGVTQTPKHLITATGQRVTLRCSPRSGDLSVYWYQQSLDQGLQFLIQYYNGEERAKGNILERFSAQQFPDLHSELNLSSLELGDSALYFCASSVGPLTDTQYFGPGTRLTVL.

The chain couples TRBV4-2 to TRBJ1-5; D unclear. The V gene lost 3 bases and the J gene lost 5 bases, with 8 bases spanning the gap. Germline lookup yields CDR1 LGHNA and CDR2 YNFKEQ. CDR3 length: 13 residues. The CDR3 DNA sequence: TGTGCCAGCAGCCAGGTGGCCTATCAGCCCCAGCATTTT. Translation: CASSQVAYQPQHF.

The chain recombines TRBV27 with TRBJ2-1, with D maybe TRBD1 (5 bases). V lost 3 bases and J lost 10, with 7 bases in between. CDR3 length: 11 residues. CDR1 is MNHEY, CDR2 SMNVEV, per germline (reference sequence). CDR3 nucleotide sequence: TGTGCCAGCAGTTTGCAGGGCGAGCAGTTCTTC. It yields the protein CASSLQGEQFF.

The chain links TRBV5-1 to TRBJ1-1; D gene unclear. Trimming cost V 3 bases and J 1 base, with 10 bases left between them. Germline loops: CDR1 SGHRS, CDR2 YFSETQ. The CDR3 is 14 amino acids. CDR3 sequence: CASSSSPGNTEAFF. The CDR3 coding sequence is TGCGCCAGCAGCTCGTCTCCAGGGAACACTGAAGCTTTCTTT.

The rearrangement links TRBV5-5 to TRBJ2-1; TRBD2 might be the D (5 bases). The germline CDR1 and CDR2 sequences are SGHKS and YYEKEE (reference sequence). This CDR3 spans 15 amino acids. V lost 4 bases and J lost 5, with 16 bases in between. In DNA, the CDR3 is TGTGCCAGCAGCCACCTCACTAGGGATCACAATGAGCAGTTCTTC. Translation gives CASSHLTRDHNEQFF.

The gene calls are TRBV6-4 and TRBJ1-3, with D possibly TRBD1 on 5 matching bases. The V and J ends lost 2 bases and 3 bases respectively, with 11 bases between them. Germline-derived CDR1 and CDR2 are MRHNA and SNTAGT. The CDR3 length is 15 residues. CDR3 DNA: TGTGCCAGCAGTGACCCTGACAGTCGTGGAAACACCATATATTTT. Translation gives CASSDPDSRGNTIYF.

The chain recombines TRBV27 with TRBJ2-5, with D perhaps TRBD2 (6 bases). Germline CDR1 and CDR2: MNHEY and SMNVEV (reference sequence). The V and J ends lost 10 bases and 5 bases respectively, with 23 bases between them. The CDR3 runs 15 residues. The CDR3, as DNA: TGTGCCACTAACGGAAGGGCGGGAAGCGTGGAGACCCAGTACTTC. This translates into CATNGRAGSVETQYF.

This clone turned up a few times. CDR3 region: CASSQGTEYQPQHF. The CDR3 DNA sequence: TGTGCCAGTAGCCAAGGGACAGAATATCAGCCCCAGCATTTT. The rearrangement links TRBV19 to TRBJ1-5; 7 nucleotides line up with TRBD1. The CDR3 sequence is 14 residues long. Germline loops: CDR1 LNHDA, CDR2 SQIVND (reference sequence). Unmatched junction bases numbered 7, after V lost 6 bases and J lost 5 bases.

V is TRBV28 and J is TRBJ2-1, with 7 bases lining up with TRBD1. Germline CDR1 and CDR2: MDHEN and SYDVKM. V gave up 6 bases and J gave up 7 bases; unmatched junction bases: 15. The CDR3 is 16 residues long. DNA of the CDR3: TGTGCCAGCAGCGGACCCAGGACAGGACAAGGGAATGAGCAGTTCTTC. This codes for CASSGPRTGQGNEQFF.

This clone turned up a few times. V and J are TRBV6-1 and TRBJ1-6, with D unresolved. The CDR3 has 13 residues. V lost 2 bases and J lost 10, with 9 bases in between. Germline-derived CDR1 and CDR2 are MNHNS and SASEGT. This chain's CDR3 is CASSEHVGSPLHF. CDR3 in DNA: TGTGCCAGCAGTGAACACGTGGGCTCACCCCTCCACTTT.

This clone was seen only once. The chain joins TRBV19 to TRBJ1-1; the D gene is possibly TRBD1 (6 bases). V was shortened by 4 bases and J by 3 bases, with 9 bases between the two germline ends. This CDR3 spans 13 amino acids. The germline V gene encodes CDR1 LNHDA and CDR2 SQIVND (reference sequence). The DNA for the CDR3 is TGTGCCAGTAGTAAACAGGGTTACACTGAAGCTTTCTTT. Protein sequence: CASSKQGYTEAFF.

The chain is built from TRBV12-3 or TRBV12-4 and TRBJ1-1; the D is unclear. This CDR3 comprises 12 residues. V shed 4 bases and J shed 5 bases, with 8 bases lying between them. The CDR3 region is CASSWSWTEAFF. The DNA of the CDR3 is TGTGCCAGCAGTTGGAGTTGGACTGAAGCTTTCTTT.

The chain links TRBV28 to TRBJ2-1; D not certain. There are 13 residues in the CDR3. Germline-derived CDR1 and CDR2 are MDHEN and SYDVKM. Trimming removed 3 bases from V and 10 bases from J, with 13 bases in between. CDR3 sequence (DNA): TGTGCCAGCAGTTTTAGAGTTGTGGGGGAGCAGTTCTTC. This translates into CASSFRVVGEQFF.

The chain recombines TRBV6-1 with TRBJ1-5; no clear D gene. The germline V gene has CDR1 MNHNS and CDR2 SASEGT. The CDR3 loop spans 13 amino acids. V lost 1 base and J lost 5, with 6 bases in between. As DNA, the CDR3 is TGTGCCAGCAGTGAAGACCCCTATCAGCCCCAGCATTTT. It specifies CASSEDPYQPQHF.

The chain recombines TRBV28 with TRBJ1-2; 8 bases are a match to TRBD1. CDR1 and CDR2 (germline): MDHEN, SYDVKM. The length of the CDR3 is 14 residues. The V segment lost 4 bases and the J segment 6 bases; nucleotides outside the gene matches: 7. The CDR3 here is CASSSPGQADGYTF. The CDR3 nucleotides are TGTGCCAGCAGTTCTCCGGGACAGGCTGATGGCTACACCTTC.

This rearrangement joins TRBV27 to TRBJ1-2, with 9 bases identical to TRBD1. The CDR3 has 15 residues. J was trimmed by 11 bases and V by 3 bases; bases with no gene match: 13. Germline-derived CDR1 and CDR2 are MNHEY and SMNVEV (reference sequence). The DNA of the CDR3 is TGTGCCAGCAGTTTTTCCCCGGGACAGGGTAGAGGATACACCTTC. This translates into CASSFSPGQGRGYTF.

The chain has TRBV2 and TRBJ1-4; D is unclear. The V end was cut by 8 bases, the J end by 6 bases, with 16 bases between. This CDR3 region has 14 residues. Germline V gene lookup returns CDR1 SNHLY and CDR2 FYNNEI. CDR3 residues: CASGVGGRDEKLFF. In DNA form, the CDR3 reads TGTGCCAGCGGGGTCGGTGGGCGGGATGAAAAACTGTTTTTT.

This chain uses TRBV5-5 with TRBJ2-3, with no clear D. Deletions cut 3 bases from V and 2 bases from J, with 1 base between. Germline-derived CDR1 and CDR2 are SGHKS and YYEKEE (reference sequence). The CDR3 is 11 amino acids. CDR3 bases: TGTGCCAGCAGCTCCACAGATACGCAGTATTTT. Protein sequence: CASSSTDTQYF.

The chain joins TRBV15 to TRBJ1-2; 10 bases are shared with TRBD1. CDR3 size: 15 residues. V was pared by 0 bases and J by 8 bases, with 6 bases of the junction left unmatched. Germline CDR1 LNHNV, CDR2 YYDKDF (reference sequence). The CDR3 protein is CATSRDYGTGVGYTF. The CDR3, as DNA: TGTGCCACCAGCAGAGATTATGGGACAGGGGTCGGCTACACCTTC.

This sequence joins TRBV7-6 and TRBJ2-5; D not resolved. Germline V gene lookup returns CDR1 SGHVS and CDR2 FNYEAQ. The V end lost 0 bases, the J end lost 4 bases, and 6 bases lay between the germline ends. The CDR3 has 13 amino acids. Here the CDR3 DNA reads TGTGCCAGCAGCTTAGCGGTTCCAGAGACCCAGTACTTC. Translated, it gives CASSLAVPETQYF. Filled out from reference TRBV7-6 and TRBJ2-5, the complete variable domain reads GAGVSQSPRYKVTKRGQDVALRCDPISGHVSLYWYRQALGQGPEFLTYFNYEAQQDKSGLPNDRFSAERPEGSISTLTIQRTEQRDSAMYRCASSLAVPETQYFGPGTRLLVL.

This clone has more than one count but fewer than ten. The rearrangement joins TRBV5-1 to TRBJ1-3; 9 bases fit TRBD1. Germline assignment: CDR1 SGHRS and CDR2 YFSETQ. The CDR3 is 13 residues long. Trimming cost V 6 bases and J 3 bases; bases outside gene matches: 1. The CDR3 here is CASKTGGGNTIYF. The CDR3 nucleotides read TGCGCCAGCAAGACAGGGGGTGGAAACACCATATATTTT.

CDR3 protein: CASSISGHMSGNTIYF. The CDR3 DNA is TGTGCCAGTAGTATATCAGGGCATATGTCTGGAAACACCATATATTTT. This rearrangement joins TRBV19 to TRBJ1-3; D may be TRBD1 (5 bases). V lost 2 bases, J lost 1 base, and 12 bases lay in between. The germline V gene has CDR1 LNHDA and CDR2 SQIVND (reference sequence). The CDR3 is 16 amino acids.

The chain couples TRBV5-1 to TRBJ2-3; 14 bases fit TRBD2. CDR1 is SGHRS, CDR2 YFSETQ, per germline. V trimming: 0 bases; J trimming: 0 bases; junction bases outside the gene matches: 6. This CDR3 has 19 residues. The CDR3 protein is CASSLEGLAGATSTDTQYF. Written as DNA, the CDR3 is TGCGCCAGCAGCTTGGAGGGACTAGCGGGGGCGACAAGCACAGATACGCAGTATTTT.